These 28 T cell receptor beta chains came from one sample sequenced in a study of blood T cell repertoires in COVID-19. Some clones are missing from TCRdb's copy, which holds only in-frame ones; the method was immunoSEQ multiplex PCR. Among over 150,000 clones listed, approximately 90% were seen once. The specimen sequenced was peripheral blood. Source of these receptors: a young woman who had recovered from COVID-19.

The chain joins TRBV12-3 or TRBV12-4 to TRBJ1-2, with D uncertain. Trimming left V 5 bases short and J 8 bases short, with 12 bases between. The CDR3 runs 12 residues. Written as DNA, the CDR3 is TGTGCCAGCAGTCCCTCAGTCGGGGGCTACACCTTC. Residues: CASSPSVGGYTF.

This chain connects TRBV6-4 to TRBJ1-1, with D possibly TRBD1 on 6 matching bases. The CDR3 spans 15 residues. The ends were cut back, 2 bases at V and 0 bases at J, with 10 bases in the middle. From germline, CDR1 is MRHNA and CDR2 SNTAGT. The CDR3 protein is CASSDVTGMNTEAFF. CDR3 in DNA: TGTGCCAGCAGTGACGTGACAGGCATGAACACTGAAGCTTTCTTT.

This chain joins TRBV21-1 and TRBJ1-2; TRBD1, as called in the table, went unchecked against the DNA. TRBV21-1 is labeled a pseudogene. The CDR3 runs to 14 residues. The CDR3 bases are TGTGCCAGCAGCAGACACACAGGATTCTATGGCTACACCTTC. It specifies CASSRHTGFYGYTF.

V usage is TRBV2 and J usage is TRBJ1-2, with a tentative D call TRBD1 (5 bases). Per the germline V gene, CDR1 is SNHLY and CDR2 is FYNNEI. This CDR3 has 13 residues. V was trimmed by 3 bases and J by 4 bases, leaving 9 bases between them. In nucleotides, the CDR3 is TGTGCCAGCAGTGAGCTGGGGGGCTATGGCTACACCTTC. The encoded protein is CASSELGGYGYTF.

The chain combines TRBV19 with TRBJ1-5; tentatively, D is TRBD1 (6 bases). CDR3 length: 16 amino acids. The ends were cut back, 3 bases at V and 2 bases at J, with 14 bases in the middle. The germline V gene encodes CDR1 LNHDA and CDR2 SQIVND (reference sequence). The CDR3 DNA follows: TGTGCCAGTAGTATGACCCACAGGGCGCGCAATCAGCCCCAGCATTTT. It is translated as CASSMTHRARNQPQHF.

This clone was found once. The chain combines TRBV5-1 with TRBJ1-6, with 9 nucleotides matching TRBD1. V shed 4 bases, J shed 7 bases, and the junction held 6 bases outside the gene matches. CDR1 is SGHRS, CDR2 YFSETQ, per germline. The CDR3 is made up of 15 amino acids. The CDR3: CASSGTGSENSPLHF. The CDR3, as DNA: TGCGCCAGCAGCGGGACAGGGTCGGAGAATTCACCCCTCCACTTT.

The V and J genes are TRBV9 and TRBJ1-1, with D tentatively TRBD1 (6 bases). This CDR3 region has 16 residues. Trimming cost V 3 bases and J 2 bases, with 17 bases left between them. CDR1 SGDLS and CDR2 YYNGEE come from the germline V gene. In nucleotides, the CDR3 is TGTGCCAGCAGCGCCCCAGGGGCGCGGGTTAACACTGAAGCTTTCTTT. Its translation: CASSAPGARVNTEAFF.

CDR3 loop: CASTSGLPNYNEQFF. DNA for the CDR3: TGTGCCAGCACCTCGGGACTTCCGAACTACAATGAGCAGTTCTTC. The chain joins TRBV6-5 to TRBJ2-1, with D perhaps matching TRBD2 (6 bases). The CDR3 runs 15 residues. V was clipped by 7 bases and J by 3 bases, with 16 bases between them. Per germline, CDR1 MNHEY and CDR2 SVGAGI.

V gene TRBV9 combines with J gene TRBJ1-1; 9 positions agree with TRBD1. CDR3 length equals 16 residues. Germline V lookup: CDR1 SGDLS, CDR2 YYNGEE. Trimming cost V 1 base and J 3 bases; bases outside gene matches: 7. The CDR3 DNA is TGTGCCAGCAGCGTAACGGTGGACAGGGGATACACTGAAGCTTTCTTT. Translation gives CASSVTVDRGYTEAFF.

V usage is TRBV27 and J usage is TRBJ2-7; 7 bases are a match to TRBD1. The CDR3 length is 16 residues. V dropped 0 bases and J dropped 6; count of bases not matched to a gene: 11. Germline CDR1 reads MNHEY; CDR2 reads SMNVEV (reference sequence). This CDR3 is CASSLSHAATGTEQYF. CDR3 coding DNA: TGTGCCAGCAGTTTATCCCACGCCGCGACAGGGACCGAGCAGTACTTC.

This clone appeared a single time. Here the CDR3 reads CASSETVAGNTIYF. The CDR3 DNA is TGTGCCAGCTCAGAGACAGTCGCTGGAAACACCATATATTTT. The chain carries TRBV18 and TRBJ1-3, with D perhaps matching TRBD1 (5 bases). The germline gives CDR1 KGHSH, CDR2 LQKENI. The V end lost 5 bases, the J end lost 2 bases, and 10 bases lay between the germline ends. CDR3 size: 14 residues.

The V and J genes are TRBV4-3 and TRBJ1-2, with a tentative D call TRBD1 (5 bases). V was cut by 0 bases and J by 6 bases, with 23 bases left in between. The CDR3 length is 18 residues. Looked up from germline, CDR1 is LGHNA and CDR2 is YSLEER. In DNA, the CDR3 is TGCGCCAGCAGCCAAGATCGCTTACAGGCCACGACGGGGGATGGCTACACCTTC. Amino acid sequence: CASSQDRLQATTGDGYTF.

This clone was counted between two and nine times. The V call is TRBV9, the J call TRBJ2-1; TRBD2 is a possible D gene (5 bases). Per the germline V gene, CDR1 is SGDLS and CDR2 is YYNGEE. With 0 bases removed from V and 3 bases from J, the gap between germline ends came to 7 bases. There are 14 residues in the CDR3. Here the CDR3 reads CASSVEGDYNEQFF. The CDR3 DNA sequence: TGTGCCAGCAGCGTAGAGGGAGACTACAATGAGCAGTTCTTC.

The chain recombines TRBV15 with TRBJ1-5; 9 bases are a match to TRBD1. V lost 3 bases and J lost 4; bases outside the gene matches: 7. This CDR3 is 16 amino acids long. Germline CDR1 reads LNHNV; CDR2 reads YYDKDF (reference sequence). The CDR3 coding sequence is TGTGCCACCAGCAGCGGGACAGGGACGGGTAATCAGCCCCAGCATTTT. Amino acids: CATSSGTGTGNQPQHF.

The chain is built from TRBV24-1 and TRBJ2-7; 8 bases map to TRBD1. V shed 3 bases, J shed 0 bases, and the junction held 3 bases outside the gene matches. Germline values: CDR1 KGHDR, CDR2 SFDVKD. The CDR3 spans 15 residues. CDR3 sequence: CATSDGQGSSYEQYF. Written as DNA, the CDR3 is TGTGCCACCAGTGATGGACAGGGAAGCTCCTACGAGCAGTACTTC.

As regards this clone: The junction does not match germline at one end; this may be a read error. Other DNA sequences from this sample encode an identical CDR3 as well. This chain links TRBV19 with TRBJ2-7; D is uncertain. The CDR3 loop spans 13 amino acids. In germline, CDR1 is LNHDA, CDR2 SQIVND (reference sequence). CDR3 DNA sequence: TGTGCCAGTAGTATGGGCCTAATCTACGAGCAGTACTTT. Amino acid sequence: CASSMGLIYEQYF.

J is TRBJ2-2 and V is TRBV12-3 or TRBV12-4; D is perhaps TRBD1 (6 bases). Trimming shortened V by 8 bases and J by 2 bases, and 9 bases separated the two germline ends. The CDR3 totals 13 residues. Here the CDR3 reads CASRQVNTGELFF. The CDR3 nucleotides are TGTGCCAGCCGACAGGTTAACACCGGGGAGCTGTTTTTT.

This clone was found a few times. This chain connects TRBV5-5 to TRBJ1-5; TRBD1 aligns across 9 bases. Trimming removed 4 bases from V and 0 bases from J; junction bases left unmatched: 8. Per the germline V gene, CDR1 is SGHKS and CDR2 is YYEKEE (reference sequence). The length of the CDR3 is 17 residues. Written as DNA, the CDR3 is TGTGCCAGCAGCCAAGGACAGGGGAGTTATAGCAATCAGCCCCAGCATTTT. This encodes CASSQGQGSYSNQPQHF. Looking up the rest from reference TRBV5-5 and TRBJ1-5 gives the full variable domain: DAGVTQSPTHLIKTRGQQVTLRCSPISGHKSVSWYQQVLGQGPQFIFQYYEKEERGRGNFPDRFSARQFPNYSSELNVNALLLGDSALYLCASSQGQGSYSNQPQHFGDGTRLSIL.

The gene calls are TRBV2 and TRBJ2-5, with 8 bases that match TRBD2. The CDR3 spans 14 residues. Germline assignment: CDR1 SNHLY and CDR2 FYNNEI. V shed 4 bases, J shed 5 bases, and the junction held 6 bases outside the gene matches. The CDR3 region is CASSAGAGGETQYF. CDR3 sequence (DNA): TGTGCCAGCAGTGCCGGCGCGGGAGGTGAGACCCAGTACTTC.

The gene calls are TRBV7-2 and TRBJ2-2; the D gene is possibly TRBD2 (5 bases). Germline V gene lookup returns CDR1 SGHTA and CDR2 FQGNSA. V shed 0 bases and J shed 6 bases, with 5 bases lying between them. The CDR3 extends over 13 amino acids. CDR3 bases: TGTGCCAGCAGCTTAGCCGGGGCCGGGGAGCTGTTTTTT. This translates into CASSLAGAGELFF. The complete variable domain, with remaining parts taken from reference TRBV7-2 and TRBJ2-2, reads GAGVSQSPSNKVTEKGKDVELRCDPISGHTALYWYRQSLGQGLEFLIYFQGNSAPDKSGLPSDRFSAERTGGSVSTLTIQRTQQEDSAVYLCASSLAGAGELFFGEGSRLTVL.

V and J are TRBV7-2 and TRBJ1-1; D gene uncertain. The germline CDR1 and CDR2 sequences are SGHTA and FQGNSA. Trimming cost V 4 bases and J 1 base, with 13 bases left between them. The CDR3 extends over 15 amino acids. CDR3 residues: CASSSRSLRNTEAFF. CDR3 in DNA: TGTGCCAGCAGCTCCCGTTCCCTCAGGAACACTGAAGCTTTCTTT.

This sequence joins TRBV9 and TRBJ1-2; 12 bases line up with TRBD1. The CDR3 runs to 16 residues. Losses at the gene ends were 3 bases for V and 3 bases for J; bases not matched to a gene: 6. Germline V lookup: CDR1 SGDLS, CDR2 YYNGEE. CDR3: CASSGDRGQWDYGYTF. The DNA of the CDR3 is TGTGCCAGCAGCGGGGACAGGGGGCAATGGGACTATGGCTACACCTTC.

The chain links TRBV5-8 to TRBJ2-7, with 7 bases that match TRBD1. Germline trimming cut 4 bases from V and 2 bases from J; bases unmatched to any gene: 9. Germline assignment: CDR1 SGHTS and CDR2 YDEGEE. The CDR3 is 15 amino acids. DNA for the CDR3: TGTGCCAGCAGCGAAGCCGGGACAGCGCCCTACGAGCAGTACTTC. This encodes CASSEAGTAPYEQYF.

This clone was detected once. The DNA of the CDR3 is TGTGCCAGCAGTACCCTCACCTCGACAGGGATAGGGGAAAAACTGTTTTTT. Translating it yields CASSTLTSTGIGEKLFF. The chain carries TRBV27 and TRBJ1-4, with TRBD1 identical over 7 bases. The ends lost 5 bases at V and 8 bases at J; junction bases unmatched: 17. The V gene's germline CDR1 is MNHEY and CDR2 SMNVEV (reference sequence). This CDR3 spans 17 amino acids. Using reference TRBV27 and TRBJ1-4 for the parts outside the CDR3, the full variable domain is EAQVTQNPRYLITVTGKKLTVTCSQNMNHEYMSWYRQDPGLGLRQIYYSMNVEVTDKGDVPEGYKVSRKEKRNFPLILESPSPNQTSLYFCASSTLTSTGIGEKLFFGSGTQLSVL.

The V gene is TRBV3-1 (or the pseudogene TRBV3-2), the J gene TRBJ1-6; D might be TRBD1 (6 bases). Germline CDR1 reads LGHDT; CDR2 reads YNNKEL (reference sequence). V was pared by 3 bases and J by 6 bases, with 9 bases between. CDR3 length: 14 amino acids. CDR3 residues: CASSQTGVNSPLHF. The CDR3 DNA follows: TGTGCCAGCAGCCAGACAGGAGTTAATTCACCCCTCCACTTT.

The J gene is TRBJ1-2, the V gene TRBV29-1, with D possibly TRBD1 on 6 matching bases. V gave up 6 bases and J gave up 2 bases, with 16 bases separating them. The CDR3 sequence is 14 residues long. Germline V gene data show CDR1 as SQVTM and CDR2 as ANQGSEA. CDR3: CSVVWQGSNYGYTF. CDR3 bases: TGCAGCGTAGTTTGGCAGGGGAGCAACTATGGCTACACCTTC.

CDR3 amino acids: CASSFRGAGELFF. The CDR3 DNA reads TGTGCCAGCAGCTTCCGGGGGGCCGGGGAGCTGTTTTTT. This chain links TRBV5-5 with TRBJ2-2; 7 positions agree with TRBD2. Looked up from germline, CDR1 is SGHKS and CDR2 is YYEKEE (reference sequence). The CDR3 length is 13 residues. The J segment lost 6 bases and the V segment lost 2 bases, leaving 1 base of the junction unmatched.

The rearrangement links TRBV9 to TRBJ1-3; D not resolved. Per germline, CDR1 SGDLS and CDR2 YYNGEE. The ends were cut back, 4 bases at V and 7 bases at J, with 9 bases in the middle. CDR3 size: 12 residues. CDR3 nucleotide sequence: TGTGCCAGCAGCCCCAGTTGGAACACCATATATTTT. It codes for CASSPSWNTIYF. Complete variable domain (other parts from reference TRBV9 and TRBJ1-3): DSGVTQTPKHLITATGQRVTLRCSPRSGDLSVYWYQQSLDQGLQFLIQYYNGEERAKGNILERFSAQQFPDLHSELNLSSLELGDSALYFCASSPSWNTIYFGEGSWLTVV.